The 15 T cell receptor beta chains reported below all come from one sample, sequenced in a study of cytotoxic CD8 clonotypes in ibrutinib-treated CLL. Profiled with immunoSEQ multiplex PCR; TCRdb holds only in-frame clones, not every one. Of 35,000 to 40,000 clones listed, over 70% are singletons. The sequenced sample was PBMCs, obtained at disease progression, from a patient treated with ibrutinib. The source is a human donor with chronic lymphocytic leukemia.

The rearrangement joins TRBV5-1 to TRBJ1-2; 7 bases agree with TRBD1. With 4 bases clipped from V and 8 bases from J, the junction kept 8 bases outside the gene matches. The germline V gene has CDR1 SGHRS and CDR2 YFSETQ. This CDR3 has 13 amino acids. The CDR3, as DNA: TGCGCCAGCAGCGCCGACAGGGTTGAAGGCTACACCTTC. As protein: CASSADRVEGYTF.

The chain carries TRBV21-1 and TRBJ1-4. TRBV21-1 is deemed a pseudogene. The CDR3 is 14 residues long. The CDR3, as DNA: TGTGCCAGCAGCAAGAGGGACCCTAATGAAAAACTGTTTTTT. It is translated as CASSKRDPNEKLFF.

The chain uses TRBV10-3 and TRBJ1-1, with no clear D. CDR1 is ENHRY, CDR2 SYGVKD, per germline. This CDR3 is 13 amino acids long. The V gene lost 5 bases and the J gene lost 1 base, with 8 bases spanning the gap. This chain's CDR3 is CAISKTENTEAFF. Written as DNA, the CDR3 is TGTGCCATCAGTAAGACGGAGAACACTGAAGCTTTCTTT.

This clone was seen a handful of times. The CDR3: CASSPGASTSYEQYF. CDR3 bases: TGCGCCAGCTCCCCCGGGGCATCCACTTCCTACGAGCAGTACTTC. The chain carries TRBV5-1 and TRBJ2-7; D is perhaps TRBD1 or TRBD2 (5 bases each). The CDR3 covers 15 residues. Germline assignment: CDR1 SGHRS and CDR2 YFSETQ. V gave up 7 bases and J gave up 1 base, with 18 bases separating them.

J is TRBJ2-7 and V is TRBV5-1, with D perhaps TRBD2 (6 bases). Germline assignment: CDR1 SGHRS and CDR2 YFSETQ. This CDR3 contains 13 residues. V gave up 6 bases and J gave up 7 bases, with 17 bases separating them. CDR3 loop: CASTPSRAGEQYF. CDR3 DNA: TGCGCCAGCACCCCGAGCCGGGCGGGAGAGCAGTACTTC. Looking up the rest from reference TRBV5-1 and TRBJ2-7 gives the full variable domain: KAGVTQTPRYLIKTRGQQVTLSCSPISGHRSVSWYQQTPGQGLQFLFEYFSETQRNKGNFPGRFSGRQFSNSRSEMNVSTLELGDSALYLCASTPSRAGEQYFGPGTRLTVT.

The CDR3 coding sequence is TGCGCCAGCAGCCCCCGAGATCCGGGACAGGGGAAATACGAGCAGTACTTC. It is translated as CASSPRDPGQGKYEQYF. The rearrangement joins TRBV5-1 to TRBJ2-7, with 10 positions matching TRBD1. Germline-derived CDR1 and CDR2 are SGHRS and YFSETQ. V was pared by 4 bases and J by 4 bases, with 14 bases of the junction left unmatched. This CDR3 comprises 17 residues.

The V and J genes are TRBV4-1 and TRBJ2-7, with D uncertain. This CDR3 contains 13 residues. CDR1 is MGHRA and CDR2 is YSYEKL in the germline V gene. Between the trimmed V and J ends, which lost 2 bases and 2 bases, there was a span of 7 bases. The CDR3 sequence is CASSQTEPYEQYF. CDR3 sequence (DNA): TGCGCCAGCAGCCAAACAGAACCCTACGAGCAGTACTTC.

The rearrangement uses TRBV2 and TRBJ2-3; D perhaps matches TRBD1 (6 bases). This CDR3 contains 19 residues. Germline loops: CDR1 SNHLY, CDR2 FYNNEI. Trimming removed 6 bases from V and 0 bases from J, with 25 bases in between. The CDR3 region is CASRQGGAGVGSSTDTQYF. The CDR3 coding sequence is TGTGCCAGCAGGCAGGGCGGCGCAGGGGTAGGCTCGAGCACAGATACGCAGTATTTT.

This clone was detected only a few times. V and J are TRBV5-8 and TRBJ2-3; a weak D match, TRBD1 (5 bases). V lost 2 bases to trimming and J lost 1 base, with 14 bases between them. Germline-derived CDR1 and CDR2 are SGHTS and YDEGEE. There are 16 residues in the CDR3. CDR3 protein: CASSLEAGIGTDTQYF. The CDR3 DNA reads TGTGCCAGCAGCTTAGAAGCAGGGATTGGCACAGATACGCAGTATTTT. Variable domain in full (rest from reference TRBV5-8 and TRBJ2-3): EAGVTQSPTHLIKTRGQQATLRCSPISGHTSVYWYQQALGLGLQFLLWYDEGEERNRGNFPPRFSGRQFPNYSSELNVNALELEDSALYLCASSLEAGIGTDTQYFGPGTRLTVL.

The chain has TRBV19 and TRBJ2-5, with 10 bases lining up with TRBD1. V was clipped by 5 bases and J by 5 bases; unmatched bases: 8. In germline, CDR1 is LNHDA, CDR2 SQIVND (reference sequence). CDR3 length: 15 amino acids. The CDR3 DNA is TGTGCCAGTAGTGAGGGACAGGGGATGTCGGAGACCCAGTACTTC. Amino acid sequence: CASSEGQGMSETQYF.

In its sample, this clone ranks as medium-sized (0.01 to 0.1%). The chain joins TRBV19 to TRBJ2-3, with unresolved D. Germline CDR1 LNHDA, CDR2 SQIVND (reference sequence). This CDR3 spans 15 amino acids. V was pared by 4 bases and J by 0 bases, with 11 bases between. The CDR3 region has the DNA TGTGCCAGTAGTACGGCCGGACGTAGCACAGATACGCAGTATTTT. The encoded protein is CASSTAGRSTDTQYF.

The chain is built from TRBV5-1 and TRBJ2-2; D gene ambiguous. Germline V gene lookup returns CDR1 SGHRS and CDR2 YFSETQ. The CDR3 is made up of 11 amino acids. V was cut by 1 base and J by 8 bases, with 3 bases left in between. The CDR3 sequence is CASSLWGELFF. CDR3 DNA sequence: TGCGCCAGCAGCTTGTGGGGGGAGCTGTTTTTT. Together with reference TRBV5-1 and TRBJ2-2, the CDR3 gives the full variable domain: KAGVTQTPRYLIKTRGQQVTLSCSPISGHRSVSWYQQTPGQGLQFLFEYFSETQRNKGNFPGRFSGRQFSNSRSEMNVSTLELGDSALYLCASSLWGELFFGEGSRLTVL.

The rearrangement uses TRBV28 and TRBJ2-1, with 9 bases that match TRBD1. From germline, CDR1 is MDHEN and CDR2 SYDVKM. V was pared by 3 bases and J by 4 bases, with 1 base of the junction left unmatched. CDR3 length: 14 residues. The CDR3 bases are TGTGCCAGCAGTTTCGGGACAGGGTACAATGAGCAGTTCTTC. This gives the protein CASSFGTGYNEQFF. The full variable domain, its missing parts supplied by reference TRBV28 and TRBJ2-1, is DVKVTQSSRYLVKRTGEKVFLECVQDMDHENMFWYRQDPGLGLRLIYFSYDVKMKEKGDIPEGYSVSREKKERFSLILESASTNQTSMYLCASSFGTGYNEQFFGPGTRLTVL.

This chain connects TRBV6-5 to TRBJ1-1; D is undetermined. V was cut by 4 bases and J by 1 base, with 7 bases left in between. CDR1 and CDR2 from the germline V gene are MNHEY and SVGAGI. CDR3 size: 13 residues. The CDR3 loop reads CASSSPGNTEAFF. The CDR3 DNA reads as TGTGCCAGCAGTTCCCCAGGGAACACTGAAGCTTTCTTT.

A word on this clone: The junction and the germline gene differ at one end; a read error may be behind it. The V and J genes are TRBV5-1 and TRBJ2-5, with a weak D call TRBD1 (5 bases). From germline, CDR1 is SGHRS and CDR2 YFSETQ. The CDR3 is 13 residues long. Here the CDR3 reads CVSQLGLGETQYF. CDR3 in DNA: TGCGTCAGCCAACTGGGGCTAGGGGAGACCCAGTACTTC. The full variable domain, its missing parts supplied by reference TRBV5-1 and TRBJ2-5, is KAGVTQTPRYLIKTRGQQVTLSCSPISGHRSVSWYQQTPGQGLQFLFEYFSETQRNKGNFPGRFSGRQFSNSRSEMNVSTLELGDSALYLCVSQLGLGETQYFGPGTRLLVL.